The entry that follows covers one T cell receptor (beta chain) sequence. Germline assignment: CDR1 SGHNT and CDR2 YYREEE (reference sequence). The CDR3 is made up of 15 amino acids. The J segment lost 4 bases and the V segment lost 3 bases, leaving 2 bases of the junction unmatched. This specimen belongs to a study of technical replicates of blood from several donors. TCRdb's table, derived via immunoSEQ multiplex PCR, lists solely in-frame clones and lacks some. The sample has about 79,000 clones, 85% to 95% seen once. J is TRBJ2-7 and V is TRBV5-4, with TRBD2 identical over 15 bases. The source of this sequence is a human donor in good health. Sequencing input: T cells isolated from PBMCs. CDR3 in DNA: TGTGCCAGCAGCTCGGGACTAGCGGGGGGTTACGAGCAGTACTTC. This codes for CASSSGLAGGYEQYF.